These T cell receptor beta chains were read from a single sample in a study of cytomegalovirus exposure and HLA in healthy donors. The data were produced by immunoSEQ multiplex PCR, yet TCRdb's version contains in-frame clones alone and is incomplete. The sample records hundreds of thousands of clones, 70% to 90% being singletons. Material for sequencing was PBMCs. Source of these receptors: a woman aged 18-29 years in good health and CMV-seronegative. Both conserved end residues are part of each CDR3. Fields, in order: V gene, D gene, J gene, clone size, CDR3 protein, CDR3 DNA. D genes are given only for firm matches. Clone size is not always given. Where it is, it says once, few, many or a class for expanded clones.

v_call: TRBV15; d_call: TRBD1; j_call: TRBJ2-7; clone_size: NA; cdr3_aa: CATQIGTGDYYEQYF; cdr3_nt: TGTGCCACGCAGATAGGGACAGGGGATTACTACGAGCAGTACTTC
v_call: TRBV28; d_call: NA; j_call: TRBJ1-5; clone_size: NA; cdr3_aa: CASSLGGSNQPQHF; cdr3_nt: TGTGCCAGCAGTTTGGGGGGTAGCAATCAGCCCCAGCATTTT
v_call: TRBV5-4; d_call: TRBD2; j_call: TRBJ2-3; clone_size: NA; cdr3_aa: CASSYLQGGGPASTDTQYF; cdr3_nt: TGTGCCAGCAGTTATTTGCAGGGCGGGGGGCCGGCATCCACAGATACGCAGTATTTT
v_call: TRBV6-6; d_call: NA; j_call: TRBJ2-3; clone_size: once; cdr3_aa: CASRPIVGGEATQYF; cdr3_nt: TGTGCCAGCAGGCCGATAGTAGGGGGGGAGGCCACGCAGTATTTT
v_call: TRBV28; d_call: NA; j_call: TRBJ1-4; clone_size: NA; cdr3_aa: CASSLSGGNRNEKLFF; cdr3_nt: TGTGCCAGCAGTCTTTCAGGCGGGAATAGAAATGAAAAACTGTTTTTT
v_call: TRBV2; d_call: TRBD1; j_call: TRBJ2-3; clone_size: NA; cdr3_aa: CASRDDRDGDTQYF; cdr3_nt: TGTGCCAGCAGAGATGACAGGGACGGAGATACGCAGTATTTT
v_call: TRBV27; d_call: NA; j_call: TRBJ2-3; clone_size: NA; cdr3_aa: CASSFGTRTSTDTQYF; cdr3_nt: TGTGCCAGCAGTTTCGGGACTCGGACTAGCACAGATACGCAGTATTTT
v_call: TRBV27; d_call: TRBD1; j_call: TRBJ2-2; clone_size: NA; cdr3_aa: CASSVGQGDTGELFF; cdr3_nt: TGTGCCAGCAGTGTAGGACAGGGGGACACCGGGGAGCTGTTTTTT
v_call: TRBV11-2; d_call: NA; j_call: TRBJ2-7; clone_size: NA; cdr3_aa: CASSLAGSYEQYF; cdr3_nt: TGTGCCAGCAGCTTAGCCGGTTCCTACGAGCAGTACTTC
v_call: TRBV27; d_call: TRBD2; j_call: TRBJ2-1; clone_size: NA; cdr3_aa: CASSLLAGIHNEQFF; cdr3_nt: TGTGCCAGCAGTTTACTAGCGGGAATTCACAATGAGCAGTTCTTC
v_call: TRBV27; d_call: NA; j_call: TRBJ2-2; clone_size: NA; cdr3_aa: CASSFYSQENTGELFF; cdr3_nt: TGTGCCAGCAGTTTTTACTCACAGGAGAACACCGGGGAGCTGTTTTTT
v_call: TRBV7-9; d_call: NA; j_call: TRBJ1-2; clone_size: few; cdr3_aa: CASSSGVGYTF; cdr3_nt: TGTGCCAGCAGTTCAGGGGTCGGCTACACCTTC
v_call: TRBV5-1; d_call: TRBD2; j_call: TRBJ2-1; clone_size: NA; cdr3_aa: CASSLRKVAGELGEQFF; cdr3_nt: TGCGCCAGCAGCTTGCGGAAGGTAGCGGGTGAATTGGGCGAGCAGTTCTTC
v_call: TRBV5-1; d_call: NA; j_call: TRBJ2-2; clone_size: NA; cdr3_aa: CASSLDSNTGELFF; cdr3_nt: TGCGCCAGCAGTCTCGACTCGAACACCGGGGAGCTGTTTTTT
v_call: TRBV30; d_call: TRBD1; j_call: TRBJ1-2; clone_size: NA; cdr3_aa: CAWSDPRGTVYGYTF; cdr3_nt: TGTGCCTGGAGTGACCCCCGGGGGACAGTGTATGGCTACACCTTC
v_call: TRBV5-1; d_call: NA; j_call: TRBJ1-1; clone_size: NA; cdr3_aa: CASSLAVGENTEAFF; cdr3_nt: TGCGCCAGCAGCTTGGCAGTCGGGGAGAACACTGAAGCTTTCTTT
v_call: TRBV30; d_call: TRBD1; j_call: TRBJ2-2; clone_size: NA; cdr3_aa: CAWSAQLGTGIHGELFF; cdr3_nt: TGTGCCTGGAGTGCACAACTTGGGACAGGGATTCACGGGGAGCTGTTTTTT
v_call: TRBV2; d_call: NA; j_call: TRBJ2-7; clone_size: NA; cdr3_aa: CASSGMAGFIDEQYF; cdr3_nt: TGTGCCAGCAGTGGTATGGCAGGTTTTATCGACGAGCAGTACTTC
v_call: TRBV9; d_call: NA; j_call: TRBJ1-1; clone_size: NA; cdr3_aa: CASSVGGRTEAFF; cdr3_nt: TGTGCCAGCAGCGTCGGAGGGAGAACTGAAGCTTTCTTT
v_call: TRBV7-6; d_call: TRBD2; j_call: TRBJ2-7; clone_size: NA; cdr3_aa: CASSLARATSGRAKTYEQYF; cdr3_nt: TGTGCCAGCAGCTTAGCCAGGGCCACTAGCGGGAGGGCCAAAACCTACGAGCAGTACTTC
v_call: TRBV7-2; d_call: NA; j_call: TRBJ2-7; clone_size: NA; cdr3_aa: CASSSGLSSLEQYF; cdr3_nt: TGTGCCAGCAGCTCTGGACTCTCCTCTCTCGAGCAGTACTTC
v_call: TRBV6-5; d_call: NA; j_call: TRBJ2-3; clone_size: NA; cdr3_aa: CASSYTDSRGADTQYF; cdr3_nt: TGTGCCAGCAGTTACACGGACAGTAGGGGTGCAGATACGCAGTATTTT
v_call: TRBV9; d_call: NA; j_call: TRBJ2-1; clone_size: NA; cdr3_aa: CASSLSLENEQFF; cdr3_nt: TGTGCCAGCAGCCTCTCCCTGGAGAATGAGCAGTTCTTC
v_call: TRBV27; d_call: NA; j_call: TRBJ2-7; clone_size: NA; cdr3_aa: CASSFGQGNYEQYF; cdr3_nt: TGTGCCAGCAGTTTCGGGCAGGGAAATTACGAGCAGTACTTC
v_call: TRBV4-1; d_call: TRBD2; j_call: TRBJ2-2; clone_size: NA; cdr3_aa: CASSQGRLAGGPNTGELFF; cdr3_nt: TGCGCCAGCAGCCAAGGGCGGCTAGCGGGGGGCCCTAACACCGGGGAGCTGTTTTTT
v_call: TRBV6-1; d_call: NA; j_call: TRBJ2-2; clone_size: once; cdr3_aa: CASSLNTGELFF; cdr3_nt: TGTGCCAGCAGTCTGAACACCGGGGAGCTGTTTTTT